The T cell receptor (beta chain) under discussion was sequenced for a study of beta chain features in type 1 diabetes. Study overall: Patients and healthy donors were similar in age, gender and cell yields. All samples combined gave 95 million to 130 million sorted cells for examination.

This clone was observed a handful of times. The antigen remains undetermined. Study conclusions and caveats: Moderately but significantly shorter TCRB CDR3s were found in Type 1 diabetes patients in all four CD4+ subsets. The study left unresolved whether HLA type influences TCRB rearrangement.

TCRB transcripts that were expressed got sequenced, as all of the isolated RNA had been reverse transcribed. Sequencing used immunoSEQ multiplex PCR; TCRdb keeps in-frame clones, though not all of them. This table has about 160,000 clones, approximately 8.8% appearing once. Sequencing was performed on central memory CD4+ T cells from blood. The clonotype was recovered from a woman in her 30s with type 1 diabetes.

DNA for the CDR3: TGTGCCAGCTCTATGGGGCGATGGGGCCTCTATGGCTACACCTTC. Amino acids: CASSMGRWGLYGYTF. The rearrangement uses TRBV5-6 and TRBJ1-2; D may be TRBD1 (5 bases). CDR1 is SGHDT and CDR2 is YYEEEE in the germline V gene. The CDR3 has 15 residues. With 7 bases removed from V and 4 bases from J, the gap between germline ends came to 20 bases.